The entry that follows covers one T cell receptor beta chain sequence. The data originate from a study of radiation and T cells in renal cell carcinoma. Time point defined: baseline pretreatment blood. The treatment denotes: 15 Gy SBRT to primary tumor, nephrectomy 4 weeks later. Sequencing used immunoSEQ multiplex PCR; TCRdb keeps in-frame clones, though not all of them. The repertoire holds some 50,000 clones, 65% to 90% seen once, with 30% to 35% in the top ten. The V gene end was trimmed by 2 bases and the J gene end by 2 bases; junction bases not matched to a gene: 13. Germline V CDR1 and CDR2: SNHLY, FYNNEI. The CDR3 has 19 amino acids.

V is TRBV2 and J is TRBJ2-7; 12 nucleotides match TRBD2. This clonotype was obtained from a woman in her seventies with renal cell carcinoma. The source material was blood, sampled from a patient whose treatment included radiotherapy and nephrectomy. The CDR3 region is CASSESLASGRAITYEQYF. CDR3 nucleotides: TGTGCCAGCAGTGAATCCCTGGCTAGCGGGAGGGCCATCACCTACGAGCAGTACTTC.